This TCR beta chain was profiled in a study of blood T cell repertoires in COVID-19. Study-wide background: Samples came from the United States, Italy and Spain, spanning acute and convalescent COVID-19. PBMCs, B-cell-depleted T cells, or T cells were the source of the cDNA or gDNA that made up the material.

The CDR3 totals 15 residues. The germline CDR1 and CDR2 sequences are SGHTA and FQGTGA. Trimming took 3 bases from V and 8 from J; bases not matched to a gene: 7. Sequenced by immunoSEQ multiplex PCR; TCRdb stores in-frame clones only, minus some. The data contain under 85,000 clones, 80% to 90% of them singletons. This TCR was sampled from a man older than 75 in a cohort sampled during active COVID-19. The genes are TRBV7-3 and TRBJ2-1, with TRBD2 matching over 10 bases. The sample consisted of peripheral blood. Written as DNA, the CDR3 is TGTGCCAGCAGCTTCCAGCGGGGGGGCCCCGATGAGCAGTTCTTC. It encodes CASSFQRGGPDEQFF.